Shown below are 7 T cell receptor beta chains from a single sample sequenced in a study of T cell responses to AZD1222 COVID-19 vaccine. TCRdb's table, derived via immunoSEQ multiplex PCR, lists solely in-frame clones and lacks some. Of about 200,000 clones listed, around nine tenths are singletons. The source was peripheral blood, collected 28 days after the second dose of the MenACWY control vaccine. These receptors were collected from an adult who received the MenACWY meningococcal vaccine as a control.

This sequence joins TRBV9 and TRBJ2-1, with 14 bases aligning to TRBD2. The CDR3 has 13 amino acids. The ends lost 3 bases at V and 15 bases at J; junction bases unmatched: 5. Per the germline V gene, CDR1 is SGDLS and CDR2 is YYNGEE. As DNA, the CDR3 is TGTGCCAGCAGCGCCGGGACTAGCGGGGGAGGGTTCTTC. Encoded protein: CASSAGTSGGGFF.

V is TRBV28 and J is TRBJ1-5; D is ambiguous. This CDR3 is built from 14 residues. V shed 4 bases and J shed 0 bases, with 7 bases lying between them. Germline V gives CDR1 MDHEN, CDR2 SYDVKM. The CDR3, as DNA: TGTGCCAGCAGTTCGGATTATAGCAATCAGCCCCAGCATTTT. Protein product: CASSSDYSNQPQHF. Together with reference TRBV28 and TRBJ1-5, the CDR3 gives the full variable domain: DVKVTQSSRYLVKRTGEKVFLECVQDMDHENMFWYRQDPGLGLRLIYFSYDVKMKEKGDIPEGYSVSREKKERFSLILESASTNQTSMYLCASSSDYSNQPQHFGDGTRLSIL.

J is TRBJ2-1 and V is TRBV10-3, with 12 bases lining up with TRBD2. The CDR3 length is 14 residues. Germline loops: CDR1 ENHRY, CDR2 SYGVKD. With 3 bases clipped from V and 6 bases from J, the junction kept 0 bases outside the gene matches. This CDR3 reads CAISELAGGNEQFF. DNA for the CDR3: TGTGCCATCAGTGAACTAGCGGGAGGCAATGAGCAGTTCTTC.

This chain joins TRBV30 and TRBJ2-1; no reliable D call. The CDR3 totals 13 residues. Germline values: CDR1 GTSNPN, CDR2 SVGIG (reference sequence). V gave up 0 bases and J gave up 4 bases, with 7 bases separating them. As DNA, the CDR3 is TGTGCCTGGAGTGTACTTAGGTACAATGAGCAGTTCTTC. It translates to CAWSVLRYNEQFF.

The rearrangement links TRBV5-1 to TRBJ2-1; D is uncertain. Germline CDR1 is SGHRS and CDR2 is YFSETQ. V was pared by 5 bases and J by 4 bases, with 19 bases between. This CDR3 is 16 amino acids long. The CDR3 sequence: CASSRDVGIFYNEQFF. Written as DNA, the CDR3 is TGCGCCAGCAGTCGCGATGTGGGGATTTTTTACAATGAGCAGTTCTTC.

This chain joins TRBV9 and TRBJ2-1; TRBD1 matches at 8 bases. The CDR3 length is 13 residues. V was clipped by 2 bases and J by 7 bases; unmatched bases: 2. From germline, CDR1 is SGDLS and CDR2 YYNGEE. The CDR3 is CASSVQGANEQFF. CDR3 coding DNA: TGTGCCAGCAGCGTGCAGGGGGCGAATGAGCAGTTCTTC.

The rearrangement links TRBV11-2 to TRBJ2-7; 10 nucleotides match TRBD2. This CDR3 comprises 16 residues. Germline values: CDR1 SGHAT, CDR2 FQNNGV. V shed 6 bases, J shed 7 bases, and the junction held 15 bases outside the gene matches. CDR3 nucleotide sequence: TGTGCCAGCAGTTCAGCGGGGTTAGCGGGAGGTCGAGAGCAGTACTTC. As protein: CASSSAGLAGGREQYF. The variable domain in full, with the rest retrieved from reference TRBV11-2 and TRBJ2-7, is EAGVAQSPRYKIIEKRQSVAFWCNPISGHATLYWYQQILGQGPKLLIQFQNNGVVDDSQLPKDRFSAERLKGVDSTLKIQPAKLEDSAVYLCASSSAGLAGGREQYFGPGTRLTVT.